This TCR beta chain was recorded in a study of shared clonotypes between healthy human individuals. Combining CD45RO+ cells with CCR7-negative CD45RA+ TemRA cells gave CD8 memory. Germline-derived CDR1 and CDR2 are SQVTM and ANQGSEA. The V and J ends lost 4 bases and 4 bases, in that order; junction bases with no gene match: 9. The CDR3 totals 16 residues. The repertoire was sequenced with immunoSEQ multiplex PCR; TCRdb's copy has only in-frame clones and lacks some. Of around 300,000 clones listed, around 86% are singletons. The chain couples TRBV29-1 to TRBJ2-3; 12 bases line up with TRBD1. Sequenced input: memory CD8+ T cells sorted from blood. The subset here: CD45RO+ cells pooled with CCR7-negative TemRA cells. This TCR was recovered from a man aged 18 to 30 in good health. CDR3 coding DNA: TGCAGCGTTGTCGGGGGACAGGGGGCAAGGTCAGATACGCAGTATTTT. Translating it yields CSVVGGQGARSDTQYF.